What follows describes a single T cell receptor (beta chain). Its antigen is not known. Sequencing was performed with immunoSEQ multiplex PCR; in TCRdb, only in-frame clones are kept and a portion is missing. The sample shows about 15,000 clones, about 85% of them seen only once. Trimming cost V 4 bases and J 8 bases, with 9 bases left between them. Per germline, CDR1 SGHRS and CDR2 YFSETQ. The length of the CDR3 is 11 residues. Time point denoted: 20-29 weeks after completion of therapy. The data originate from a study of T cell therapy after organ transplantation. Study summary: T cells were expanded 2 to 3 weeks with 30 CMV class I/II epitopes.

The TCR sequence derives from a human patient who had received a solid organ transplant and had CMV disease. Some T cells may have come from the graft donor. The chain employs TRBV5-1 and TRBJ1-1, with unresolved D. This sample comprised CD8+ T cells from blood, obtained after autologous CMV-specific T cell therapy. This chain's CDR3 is CASSLGIEAFF. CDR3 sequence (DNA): TGCGCCAGCAGCCTGGGGATCGAAGCTTTCTTT.